Reported below is one TCR beta chain. Its target is unknown. CDR1 is MDHEN, CDR2 SYDVKM, per germline. Trimming pared 3 bases from V and 3 bases from J, leaving 14 bases between. The CDR3 consists of 15 residues. Researchers report immunoSEQ v3.0 was run at survey level. Assay: immunoSEQ multiplex PCR; the TCRdb copy retains only in-frame clones and omits some. Of about 28,000 clones in the sample, over 80% were seen once. This specimen comes from a study of long-term antiretroviral therapy in people with HIV. General study points: Neither ART adherence, viral resistance nor therapy changes were documented. Increased diversity was seen after ART, yet it remained lower than in transplant donor controls.

At minimum, one pre-ART and two post-ART PBMC samples were obtained from each donor. This TCR derives from a man aged 18 to 30 with HIV. This specimen consisted of unsorted PBMCs, obtained 0.4 years after starting antiretroviral therapy. J is TRBJ1-1 and V is TRBV28; D is undetermined. The CDR3 sequence: CASSFPMPRYTEAFF. Here the CDR3 DNA reads TGTGCCAGCAGTTTCCCGATGCCAAGGTACACTGAAGCTTTCTTT.